The 27 T cell receptor beta chains given below trace back to one sample, sequenced in a study of identical twins. Each CDR3 protein gets one entry after TCRdb re-called the 5' RACE reads with MiXCR. The profile shows 350,000 or so distinct CDR3 sequences, 12% of them singletons. The same specimen was also included in a second study, on yellow fever vaccine responses in identical twins.

Specimen: CD8+ T cells sorted from blood. These receptors came from a woman between 18 and 29 years old in good health.

The chain couples TRBV5-1 to TRBJ1-1, with TRBD1 as a possible D gene (6 bases). V shed 4 bases and J shed 2 bases, with 15 bases lying between them. CDR1 is SGHRS, CDR2 YFSETQ, per germline. The CDR3 runs 15 residues. The CDR3 loop is CASSRWTAINTEAFF. For the CDR3, the DNA is TGCGCCAGCAGCAGATGGACAGCTATTAACACTGAAGCTTTCTTT.

The CDR3 sequence is CASSLVGGGLYEQYV. CDR3 DNA: TGTGCCAGCAGCTTAGTAGGGGGCGGTCTCTACGAGCAGTACGTC. This chain uses TRBV11-2 with TRBJ2-7; TRBD1 matches at 7 bases. Trimming took 1 base from V and 3 from J; bases not matched to a gene: 6. Germline V gene sequence: CDR1 SGHAT, CDR2 FQNNGV. CDR3 length: 15 residues.

This clonotype has only a few counts. The V and J genes are TRBV10-3 and TRBJ1-2, with D uncertain. The CDR3 length is 14 residues. Germline V gene sequence: CDR1 ENHRY, CDR2 SYGVKD. V was pared by 4 bases and J by 2 bases, with 11 bases between. This chain's CDR3 is CAISVPRLNYGYTF. The DNA of the CDR3 is TGTGCCATCAGTGTGCCCCGGTTAAACTATGGCTACACCTTC.

As to this clonotype: The junction shows a germline mismatch at one end, possibly a read error. The rearrangement joins TRBV13 to TRBJ1-1, with unresolved D. This CDR3 spans 15 amino acids. The V gene's germline CDR1 is PRHDT and CDR2 FYEKMQ (reference sequence). CDR3 sequence (DNA): TGTGCCAGCAGCTTAAAAGGGTACGGAAGCACTAAAGCTTTCTTT. Residues: CASSLKGYGSTKAFF.

This clonotype was seen at least ten times. The chain employs TRBV7-9 and TRBJ2-5; D is unresolved. The V gene lost 2 bases and the J gene lost 0 bases, with 7 bases spanning the gap. The V gene's germline CDR1 is SEHNR and CDR2 FQNEAQ (reference sequence). This CDR3 is built from 14 residues. CDR3: CASSLFVHQETQYF. CDR3 DNA: TGTGCCAGCAGCTTATTTGTCCACCAAGAGACCCAGTACTTC.

This clonotype turned up a few times. The chain links TRBV13 to TRBJ2-3, with 11 bases lining up with TRBD2. V lost 5 bases and J lost 2; bases outside the gene matches: 9. The CDR3 runs 17 residues. Germline V gives CDR1 PRHDT, CDR2 FYEKMQ (reference sequence). This chain's CDR3 is CASSITSGGPYTDTQYF. The CDR3 DNA reads as TGTGCCAGCAGCATAACTAGCGGGGGTCCGTACACAGATACGCAGTATTTT.

This clonotype was picked up a small number of times. CDR3 loop: CATSDSRKGEAFF. As DNA, the CDR3 is TGTGCCACCAGTGATAGCCGGAAGGGTGAAGCTTTCTTT. This chain joins TRBV24-1 and TRBJ1-1, with unresolved D. CDR1 is KGHDR and CDR2 is SFDVKD in the germline V gene. Trimming left V 3 bases short and J 7 bases short, with 11 bases between. This CDR3 spans 13 amino acids.

The gene calls are TRBV7-9 and TRBJ2-7, with TRBD2 matching over 10 bases. J was trimmed by 5 bases and V by 4 bases; bases with no gene match: 14. The CDR3 is 17 amino acids. Per germline, CDR1 SEHNR and CDR2 FQNEAQ (reference sequence). The CDR3 spells CASSWGSGGAGVDEQYV. The CDR3 bases are TGTGCCAGCAGCTGGGGGAGCGGGGGGGCCGGTGTCGACGAGCAGTACGTC.

Many counts were recorded for this clonotype. V usage is TRBV5-1 and J usage is TRBJ1-1, with 9 bases fitting TRBD1. Germline V gene sequence: CDR1 SGHRS, CDR2 YFSETQ. The CDR3 is 16 residues long. V lost 2 bases and J lost 0; bases outside the gene matches: 5. The CDR3 DNA reads as TGCGCCAGCAGCTTAACCGGGACAGGGTTGAACACTGAAGCTTTCTTT. The encoded protein is CASSLTGTGLNTEAFF.

This clonotype occurred a few times. This chain links TRBV15 with TRBJ2-5; D is undetermined. CDR1 is LNHNV, CDR2 YYDKDF, per germline (reference sequence). Deletions cut 2 bases from V and 0 bases from J, with 4 bases between. The CDR3 is made up of 13 amino acids. The CDR3 here is CATSRQNQETQYF. The CDR3 DNA reads as TGTGCCACCAGCAGACAGAACCAAGAGACCCAGTACTTC.

This clonotype was seen only a few times. This rearrangement joins TRBV6-4 to TRBJ2-1; D is uncertain. The ends were cut back, 3 bases at V and 7 bases at J, with 7 bases in the middle. The CDR3 spans 12 residues. CDR1 and CDR2 (germline): MRHNA, SNTAGT. CDR3 coding DNA: TGTGCCAGCAGTGAAACGGGTAATGAGCAGTTCTTC. It is translated as CASSETGNEQFF.

This clonotype was observed a handful of times. This rearrangement joins TRBV20-1 to TRBJ2-1; 7 positions agree with TRBD1. The CDR3 has 13 residues. V was clipped by 7 bases and J by 1 base; unmatched bases: 4. CDR1 is DFQATT, CDR2 SNEGSKA, per germline (reference sequence). The CDR3 reads CSGYRGSYNEQFF. DNA of the CDR3: TGCAGTGGGTACAGGGGTTCCTACAATGAGCAGTTCTTC.

In regard to this clonotype: This may come from a read error, since a much larger clone is one base off. This chain joins TRBV3-1 and TRBJ2-5; the D gene is possibly TRBD2 (7 bases). Germline CDR1 reads LGHDT; CDR2 reads YNNKEL (reference sequence). This CDR3 is 15 amino acids long. The CDR3 region has the DNA TGTGCCTGCAGCCAAGAGGCGGGGGCGCAAGAGACCCAGTACTTC. It codes for CACSQEAGAQETQYF.

Notes on this clonotype: Because the CDR3's place on the DNA is in doubt, the DNA is left out and the CDR3 is given as listed by TCRdb. This sequence joins TRBV9 and TRBJ2-2; TRBD2, the D gene given by the table, was not confirmed from the DNA. The CDR3 length is 18 residues, termini included. Germline V gene sequence: CDR1 SGDLS, CDR2 YYNGEE. The CDR3: CASSDPIATSGSGELFFF.

DNA for the CDR3: TGTGCCAGCAGCAATCACATGCAGGAGACCCAGTACTTC. Translation gives CASSNHMQETQYF. V and J are TRBV12-3 or TRBV12-4 and TRBJ2-5; unclear D gene. This CDR3 is 13 amino acids long. The V end was cut by 6 bases, the J end by 5 bases, with 13 bases between.

The table lists this clonotype with a few counts. V and J are TRBV28 and TRBJ2-5, with D perhaps TRBD1 (5 bases). The CDR3 loop spans 17 amino acids. V lost 6 bases and J 3 bases, leaving 23 bases between the germline ends. CDR1 and CDR2 from the germline V gene are MDHEN and SYDVKM. The CDR3 sequence: CASSSISQFGREETQYF. The CDR3 DNA reads as TGTGCCAGCAGCTCTATAAGTCAGTTTGGCAGGGAAGAGACCCAGTACTTC.

The chain carries TRBV2 and TRBJ1-1, with unresolved D. This CDR3 comprises 15 residues. Germline V CDR1 and CDR2: SNHLY, FYNNEI. The germline V and J ends were trimmed by 5 bases and 0 bases, with 13 bases remaining between them. The CDR3 protein is CASSPGGGVNTEAFF. The CDR3 DNA is TGTGCCAGCAGTCCGGGAGGTGGGGTGAACACTGAAGCTTTCTTT.

The table lists this clonotype with a few counts. In nucleotides, the CDR3 is TGCAGTGCTAGAGATTGGGGGCCTAGCGGGAGTCCTTACAATGAGCAGTTCTTC. Protein product: CSARDWGPSGSPYNEQFF. The V gene is TRBV20-1, the J gene TRBJ2-1, with 10 positions matching TRBD2. Germline V gene lookup returns CDR1 DFQATT and CDR2 SNEGSKA (reference sequence). Unmatched junction bases numbered 12, after V lost 0 bases and J lost 4 bases. The CDR3 loop spans 18 amino acids.

This clonotype was seen a handful of times. The chain uses TRBV7-6 and TRBJ2-5; no clear D. This CDR3 has 17 amino acids. Between the trimmed V and J ends, which lost 5 bases and 1 base, there was a span of 20 bases. CDR1 and CDR2 from the germline V gene are SGHVS and FNYEAQ. The CDR3 here is CASSVESARDFQETQYF. CDR3 bases: TGTGCCAGCAGCGTCGAGTCGGCTAGAGACTTCCAAGAGACCCAGTACTTC.

V usage is TRBV7-6 and J usage is TRBJ1-4; D is unclear. V lost 1 base and J 0 bases, leaving 18 bases between the germline ends. CDR3 length equals 19 residues. CDR1 and CDR2 from the germline V gene are SGHVS and FNYEAQ. The CDR3 sequence: CASSLVYPGNPATNEKLFF. CDR3 coding DNA: TGTGCCAGCAGCTTAGTCTACCCGGGCAACCCTGCAACTAATGAAAAACTGTTTTTT. Full variable domain (rest looked up from reference TRBV7-6 and TRBJ1-4): GAGVSQSPRYKVTKRGQDVALRCDPISGHVSLYWYRQALGQGPEFLTYFNYEAQQDKSGLPNDRFSAERPEGSISTLTIQRTEQRDSAMYRCASSLVYPGNPATNEKLFFGSGTQLSVL.

CDR3 residues: CASSYTSEQFF. The CDR3 nucleotides read TGTGCCAGCAGTTACACGAGTGAGCAGTTCTTC. The chain is built from TRBV6-6 and TRBJ2-1; unclear D gene. The V gene lost 2 bases and the J gene lost 9 bases, with 5 bases spanning the gap. The CDR3 contains 11 residues. Per the germline V gene, CDR1 is MNHNY and CDR2 is SVGAGI (reference sequence).

There are a few counts of this clonotype. The chain couples TRBV2 to TRBJ2-1, with 9 bases matching TRBD2. The ends lost 4 bases at V and 10 bases at J; junction bases unmatched: 11. The CDR3 spans 15 residues. Germline V gives CDR1 SNHLY, CDR2 FYNNEI. The CDR3, as DNA: TGTGCCAGCAGTGTGGCTAGCGGGACGCAGAGGGAGCAGTTCTTC. The encoded protein is CASSVASGTQREQFF.

In its sample, this clonotype was seen a few times. CDR3 region: CSATLRTEPYEQYF. For the CDR3, the DNA is TGCAGTGCTACCCTCCGGACTGAACCCTACGAGCAGTACTTC. The rearrangement links TRBV20-1 to TRBJ2-7, with a tentative D call TRBD2 (5 bases). This CDR3 is built from 14 residues. Trimming removed 4 bases from V and 2 bases from J, with 15 bases in between. Germline CDR1 DFQATT, CDR2 SNEGSKA (reference sequence).

This clonotype has more than one count but fewer than ten. The chain has TRBV2 and TRBJ2-7; 8 positions agree with TRBD1. The germline V gene has CDR1 SNHLY and CDR2 FYNNEI. CDR3 length equals 14 residues. V was clipped by 3 bases and J by 6 bases; unmatched bases: 7. CDR3 sequence: CASSDPDRVIEQYV. The CDR3 DNA sequence: TGTGCCAGCAGTGACCCGGACAGGGTCATCGAGCAGTACGTC.

This clonotype has more than one count but fewer than ten. The chain employs TRBV9 and TRBJ2-5; 10 bases fit TRBD1. Germline V gene lookup returns CDR1 SGDLS and CDR2 YYNGEE. Trimming removed 0 bases from V and 5 bases from J; junction bases left unmatched: 4. This CDR3 region has 15 residues. CDR3 loop: CASSVEGTGDETQYF. The CDR3 DNA follows: TGTGCCAGCAGCGTAGAGGGGACAGGGGATGAGACCCAGTACTTC.

This chain links TRBV6-1 with TRBJ2-2, with a tentative D call TRBD2 (5 bases). The V end lost 6 bases, the J end lost 0 bases, and 8 bases lay between the germline ends. Per germline, CDR1 MNHNS and CDR2 SASEGT. This CDR3 contains 14 residues. Here the CDR3 reads CASSPAANTGELFF. The CDR3 DNA follows: TGTGCCAGCAGCCCAGCGGCGAACACCGGGGAGCTGTTTTTT.

V is TRBV12-3 or TRBV12-4 and J is TRBJ2-1; no firm D call. CDR3 length: 14 residues. V lost 4 bases and J 4 bases, leaving 11 bases between the germline ends. As DNA, the CDR3 is TGTGCCAGCAGTTGGTTGCCCAATTACAATGAGCAGTTCTTC. It codes for CASSWLPNYNEQFF.